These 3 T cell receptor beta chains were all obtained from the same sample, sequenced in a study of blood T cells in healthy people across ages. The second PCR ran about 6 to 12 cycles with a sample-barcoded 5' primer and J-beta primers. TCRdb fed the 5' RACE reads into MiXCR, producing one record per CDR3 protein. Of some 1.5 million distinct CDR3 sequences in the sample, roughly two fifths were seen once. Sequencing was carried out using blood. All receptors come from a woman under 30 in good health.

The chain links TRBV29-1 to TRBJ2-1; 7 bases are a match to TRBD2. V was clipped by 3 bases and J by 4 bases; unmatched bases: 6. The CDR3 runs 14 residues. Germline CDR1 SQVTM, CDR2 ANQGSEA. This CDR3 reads CSVESRAGYNEQFF. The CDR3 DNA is TGCAGCGTTGAGTCGCGAGCGGGGTACAATGAGCAGTTCTTC.

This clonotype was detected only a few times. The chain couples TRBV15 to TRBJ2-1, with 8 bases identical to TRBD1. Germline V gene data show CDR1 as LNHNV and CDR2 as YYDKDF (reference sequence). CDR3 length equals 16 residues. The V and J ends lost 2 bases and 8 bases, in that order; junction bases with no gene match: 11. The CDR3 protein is CATSRPPPGQGYEQFF. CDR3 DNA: TGTGCCACCAGCAGACCTCCTCCAGGACAGGGTTATGAGCAGTTCTTC.

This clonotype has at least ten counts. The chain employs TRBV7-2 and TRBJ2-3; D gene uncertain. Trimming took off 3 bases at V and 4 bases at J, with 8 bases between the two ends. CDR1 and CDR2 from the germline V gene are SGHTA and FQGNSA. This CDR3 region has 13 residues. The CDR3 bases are TGTGCCAGCAGCTTCAGGACCGCAGATACGCAGTATTTT. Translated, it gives CASSFRTADTQYF.